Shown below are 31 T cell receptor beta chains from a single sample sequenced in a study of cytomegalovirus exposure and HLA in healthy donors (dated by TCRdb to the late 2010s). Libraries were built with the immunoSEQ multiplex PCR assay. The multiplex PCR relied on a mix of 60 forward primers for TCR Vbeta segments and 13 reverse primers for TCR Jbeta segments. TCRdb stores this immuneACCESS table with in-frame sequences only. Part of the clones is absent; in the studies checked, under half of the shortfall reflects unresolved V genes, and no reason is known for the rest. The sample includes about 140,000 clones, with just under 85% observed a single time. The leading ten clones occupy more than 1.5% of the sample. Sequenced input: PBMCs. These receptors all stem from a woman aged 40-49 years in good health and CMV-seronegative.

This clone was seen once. The CDR3 loop reads CASSLRVSMPSYEQYF. CDR3 nucleotides: TGTGCCAGCAGTTTACGCGTGAGTATGCCAAGCTACGAGCAGTACTTC. The V gene is TRBV28, the J gene TRBJ2-7; D not resolved. Trimming took 2 bases from V and 3 from J, leaving 17 bases between them. Germline V gene lookup returns CDR1 MDHEN and CDR2 SYDVKM. The length of the CDR3 is 16 residues.

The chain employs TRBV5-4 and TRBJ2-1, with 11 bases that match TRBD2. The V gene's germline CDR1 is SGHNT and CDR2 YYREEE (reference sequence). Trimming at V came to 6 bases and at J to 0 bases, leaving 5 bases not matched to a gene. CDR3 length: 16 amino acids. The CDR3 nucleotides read TGTGCCAGCAAAACTAGCGGGGGAAGCTCCTACAATGAGCAGTTCTTC. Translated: CASKTSGGSSYNEQFF.

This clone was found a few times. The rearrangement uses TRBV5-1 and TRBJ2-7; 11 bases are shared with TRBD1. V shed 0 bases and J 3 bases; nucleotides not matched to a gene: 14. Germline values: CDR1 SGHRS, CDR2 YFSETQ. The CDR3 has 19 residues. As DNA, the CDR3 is TGCGCCAGCAGCTTGGCCGCCGGGACAGGGGGTGTTAGTATCTACGAGCAGTACTTC. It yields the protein CASSLAAGTGGVSIYEQYF.

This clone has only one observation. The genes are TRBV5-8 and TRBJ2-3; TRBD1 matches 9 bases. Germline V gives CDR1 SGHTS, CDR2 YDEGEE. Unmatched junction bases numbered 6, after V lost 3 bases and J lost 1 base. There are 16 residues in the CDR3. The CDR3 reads CASSSGTGLRTDTQYF. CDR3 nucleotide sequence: TGTGCCAGCAGCTCCGGGACAGGGCTTCGCACAGATACGCAGTATTTT.

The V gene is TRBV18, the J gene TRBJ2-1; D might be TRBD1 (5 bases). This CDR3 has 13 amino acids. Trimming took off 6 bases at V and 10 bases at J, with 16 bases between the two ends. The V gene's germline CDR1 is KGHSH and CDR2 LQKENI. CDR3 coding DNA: TGTGCCAGCTCGCTTAAACAGGCCTCCGAGCAGTTCTTC. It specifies CASSLKQASEQFF.

As DNA, the CDR3 is TGTGCCATCAGCGGGAGGGGGACTAACAATGAGCAGTTCTTC. This translates into CAISGRGTNNEQFF. The chain couples TRBV10-3 to TRBJ2-1, with 8 bases fitting TRBD2. Germline-derived CDR1 and CDR2 are ENHRY and SYGVKD. The CDR3 runs to 14 residues. The V gene end was trimmed by 6 bases and the J gene end by 5 bases; junction bases not matched to a gene: 6.

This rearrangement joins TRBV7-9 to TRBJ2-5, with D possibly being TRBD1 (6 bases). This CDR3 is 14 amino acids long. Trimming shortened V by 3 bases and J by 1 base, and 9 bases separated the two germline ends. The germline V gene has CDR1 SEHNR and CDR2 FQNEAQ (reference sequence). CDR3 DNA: TGTGCCAGCAGCTTGATGACAGGCCAAGAGACCCAGTACTTC. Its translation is CASSLMTGQETQYF.

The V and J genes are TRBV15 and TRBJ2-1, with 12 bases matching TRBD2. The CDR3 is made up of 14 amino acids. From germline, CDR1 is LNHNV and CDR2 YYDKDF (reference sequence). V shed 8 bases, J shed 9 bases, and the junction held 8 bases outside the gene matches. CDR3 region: CATRTSGVPSEQFF. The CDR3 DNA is TGTGCCACCCGGACTAGCGGGGTCCCTAGTGAGCAGTTCTTC.

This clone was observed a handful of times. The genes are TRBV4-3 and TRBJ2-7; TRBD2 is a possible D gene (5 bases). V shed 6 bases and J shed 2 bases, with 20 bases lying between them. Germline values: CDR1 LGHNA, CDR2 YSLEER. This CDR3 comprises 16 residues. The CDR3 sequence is CASRAVSSAGAYEQYF. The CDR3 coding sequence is TGCGCCAGCAGAGCGGTGAGTAGTGCCGGAGCCTACGAGCAGTACTTC.

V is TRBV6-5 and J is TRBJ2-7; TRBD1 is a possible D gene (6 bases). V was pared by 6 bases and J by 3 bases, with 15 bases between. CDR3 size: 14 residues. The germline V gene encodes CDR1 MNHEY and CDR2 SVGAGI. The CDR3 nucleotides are TGTGCCAGCAGCTACCGGGACACCTACTACGAGCAGTACTTC. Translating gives CASSYRDTYYEQYF.

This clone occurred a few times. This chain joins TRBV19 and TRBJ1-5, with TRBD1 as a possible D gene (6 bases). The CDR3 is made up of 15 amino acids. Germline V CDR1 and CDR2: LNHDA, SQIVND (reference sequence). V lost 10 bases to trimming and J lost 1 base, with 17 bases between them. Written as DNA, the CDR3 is TGTGCCACCCTAGAGCGGGGGGCGAGCAATCAGCCCCAGCATTTT. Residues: CATLERGASNQPQHF.

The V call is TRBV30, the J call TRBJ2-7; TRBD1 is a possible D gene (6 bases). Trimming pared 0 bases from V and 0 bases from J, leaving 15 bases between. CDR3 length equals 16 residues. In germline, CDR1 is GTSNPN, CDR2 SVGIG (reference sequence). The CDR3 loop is CAWSVGQLGSSYEQYF. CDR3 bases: TGTGCCTGGAGTGTAGGACAGCTTGGGTCCTCCTACGAGCAGTACTTC.

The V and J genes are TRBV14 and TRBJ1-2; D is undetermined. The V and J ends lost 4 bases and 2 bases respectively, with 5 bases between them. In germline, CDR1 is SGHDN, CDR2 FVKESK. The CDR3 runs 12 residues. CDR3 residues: CASSPSNYGYTF. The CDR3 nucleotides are TGTGCCAGCAGCCCGAGCAACTATGGCTACACCTTC.

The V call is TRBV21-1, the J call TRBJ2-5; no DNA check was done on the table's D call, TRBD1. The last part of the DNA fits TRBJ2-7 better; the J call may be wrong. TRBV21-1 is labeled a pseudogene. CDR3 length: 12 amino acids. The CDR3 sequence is CASQGHAYEQYF. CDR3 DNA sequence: TGTGCCAGCCAGGGACACGCCTACGAGCAGTACTTC.

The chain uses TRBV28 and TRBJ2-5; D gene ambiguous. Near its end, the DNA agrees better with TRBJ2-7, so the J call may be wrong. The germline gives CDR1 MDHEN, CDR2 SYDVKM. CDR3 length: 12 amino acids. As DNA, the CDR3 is TGTGCCAGCGGTACGGTTCCCTACGAGCAGTACTTC. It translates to CASGTVPYEQYF.

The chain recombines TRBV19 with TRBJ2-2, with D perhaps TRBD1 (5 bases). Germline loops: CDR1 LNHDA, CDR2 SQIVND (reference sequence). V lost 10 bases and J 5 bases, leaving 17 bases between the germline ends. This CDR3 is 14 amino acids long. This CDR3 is CATKTDYRTGELFF. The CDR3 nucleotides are TGTGCCACGAAGACAGATTATAGGACCGGGGAGCTGTTTTTT.

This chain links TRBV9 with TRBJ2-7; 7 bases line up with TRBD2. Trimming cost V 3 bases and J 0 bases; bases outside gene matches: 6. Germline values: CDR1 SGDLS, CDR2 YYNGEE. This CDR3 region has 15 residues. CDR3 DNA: TGTGCCAGCAGCGGTGGAGCGGGAAGCTCCTACGAGCAGTACTTC. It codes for CASSGGAGSSYEQYF. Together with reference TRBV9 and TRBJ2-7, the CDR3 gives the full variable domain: DSGVTQTPKHLITATGQRVTLRCSPRSGDLSVYWYQQSLDQGLQFLIQYYNGEERAKGNILERFSAQQFPDLHSELNLSSLELGDSALYFCASSGGAGSSYEQYFGPGTRLTVT.

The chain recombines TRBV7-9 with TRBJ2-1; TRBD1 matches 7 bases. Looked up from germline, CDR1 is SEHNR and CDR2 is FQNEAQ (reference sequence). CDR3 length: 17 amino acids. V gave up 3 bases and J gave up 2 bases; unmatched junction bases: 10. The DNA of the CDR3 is TGTGCCAGCAGCTTCGGTCGGGACAGCCTTACCTACAATGAGCAGTTCTTC. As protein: CASSFGRDSLTYNEQFF.

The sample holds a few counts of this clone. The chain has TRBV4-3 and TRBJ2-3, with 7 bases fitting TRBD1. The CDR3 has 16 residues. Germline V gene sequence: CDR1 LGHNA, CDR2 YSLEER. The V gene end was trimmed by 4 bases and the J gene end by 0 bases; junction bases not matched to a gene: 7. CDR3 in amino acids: CASSRQGQPSTDTQYF. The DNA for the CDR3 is TGCGCCAGCAGCCGCCAGGGACAGCCTAGCACAGATACGCAGTATTTT.

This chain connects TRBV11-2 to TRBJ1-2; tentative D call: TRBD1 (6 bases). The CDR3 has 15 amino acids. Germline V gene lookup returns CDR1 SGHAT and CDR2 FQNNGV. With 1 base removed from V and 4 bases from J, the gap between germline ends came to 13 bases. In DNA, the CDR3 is TGTGCCAGCAGCTTAGTAAGCCAGGGGCGCTATGGCTACACCTTC. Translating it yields CASSLVSQGRYGYTF.

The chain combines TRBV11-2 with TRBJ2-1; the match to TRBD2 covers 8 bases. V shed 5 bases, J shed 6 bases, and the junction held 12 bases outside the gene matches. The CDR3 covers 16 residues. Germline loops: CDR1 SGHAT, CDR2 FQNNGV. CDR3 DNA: TGTGCCAGCAGCCCGTCAGCGGGAGTCGGGGTCAATGAGCAGTTCTTC. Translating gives CASSPSAGVGVNEQFF.

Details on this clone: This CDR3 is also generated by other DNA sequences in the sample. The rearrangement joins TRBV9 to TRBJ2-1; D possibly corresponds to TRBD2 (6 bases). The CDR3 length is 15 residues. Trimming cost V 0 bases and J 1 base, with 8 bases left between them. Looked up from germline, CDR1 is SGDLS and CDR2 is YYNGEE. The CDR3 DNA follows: TGTGCCAGCAGCGTAGTGGGGGGTTCCTACAATGAGCAGTTCTTC. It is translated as CASSVVGGSYNEQFF.

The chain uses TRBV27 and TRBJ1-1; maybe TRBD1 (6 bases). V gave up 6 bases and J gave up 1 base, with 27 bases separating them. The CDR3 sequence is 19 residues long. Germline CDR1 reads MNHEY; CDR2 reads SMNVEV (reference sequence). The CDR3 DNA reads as TGTGCCAGCAGGCTTCTCACTTCCCCAGGGGTTGCCTCGAACACTGAAGCTTTCTTT. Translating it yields CASRLLTSPGVASNTEAFF.

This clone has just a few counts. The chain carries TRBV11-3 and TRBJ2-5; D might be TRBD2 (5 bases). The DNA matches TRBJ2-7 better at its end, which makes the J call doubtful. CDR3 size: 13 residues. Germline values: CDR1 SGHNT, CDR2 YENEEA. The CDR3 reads CASSLYLASEQYF. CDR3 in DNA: TGTGCCAGCAGCTTATATCTAGCCTCCGAGCAGTACTTC.

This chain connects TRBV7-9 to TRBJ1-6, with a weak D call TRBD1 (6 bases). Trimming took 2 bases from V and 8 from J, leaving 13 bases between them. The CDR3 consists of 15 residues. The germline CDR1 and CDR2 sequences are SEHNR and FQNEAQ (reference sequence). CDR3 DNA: TGTGCCAGCAGCTTATTTTCAGGGGCCGATTCACCCCTCCACTTT. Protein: CASSLFSGADSPLHF.

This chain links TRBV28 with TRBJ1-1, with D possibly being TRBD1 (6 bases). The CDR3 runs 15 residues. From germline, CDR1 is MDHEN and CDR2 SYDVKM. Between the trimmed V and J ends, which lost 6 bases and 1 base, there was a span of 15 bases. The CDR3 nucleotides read TGTGCCAGCAGCCTAGGGGGATCGGGGAACACTGAAGCTTTCTTT. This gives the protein CASSLGGSGNTEAFF.

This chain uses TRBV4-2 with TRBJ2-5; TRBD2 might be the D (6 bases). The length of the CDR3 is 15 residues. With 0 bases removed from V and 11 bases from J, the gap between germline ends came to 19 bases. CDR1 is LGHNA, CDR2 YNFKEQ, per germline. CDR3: CASSQERDSSLGQYF. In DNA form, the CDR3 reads TGTGCCAGCAGCCAAGAGCGGGACTCCTCGTTGGGGCAGTACTTC.

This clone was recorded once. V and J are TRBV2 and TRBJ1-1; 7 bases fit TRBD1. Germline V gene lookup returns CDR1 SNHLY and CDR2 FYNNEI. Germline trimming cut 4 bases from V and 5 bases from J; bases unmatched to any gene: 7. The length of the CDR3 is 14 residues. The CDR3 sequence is CASSGQGGWTEAFF. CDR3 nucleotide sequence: TGTGCCAGCAGTGGGCAGGGGGGCTGGACTGAAGCTTTCTTT. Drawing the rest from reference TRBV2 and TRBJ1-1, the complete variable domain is EPEVTQTPSHQVTQMGQEVILRCVPISNHLYFYWYRQILGQKVEFLVSFYNNEISEKSEIFDDQFSVERPDGSNFTLKIRSTKLEDSAMYFCASSGQGGWTEAFFGQGTRLTVV.

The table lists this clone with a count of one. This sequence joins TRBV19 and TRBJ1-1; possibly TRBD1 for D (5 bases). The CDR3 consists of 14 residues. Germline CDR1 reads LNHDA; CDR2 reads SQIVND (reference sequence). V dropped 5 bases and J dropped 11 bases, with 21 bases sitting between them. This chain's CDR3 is CASSGDARGRWAFF. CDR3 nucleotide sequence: TGTGCCAGTAGTGGGGACGCGCGGGGCCGGTGGGCTTTCTTT.

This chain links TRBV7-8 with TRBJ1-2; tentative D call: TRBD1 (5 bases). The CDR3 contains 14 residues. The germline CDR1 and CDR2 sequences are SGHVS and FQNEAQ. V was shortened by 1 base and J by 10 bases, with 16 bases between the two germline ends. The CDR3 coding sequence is TGTGCCAGCAGCTTAGAATTTGGTCGACAGAACTACACCTTC. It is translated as CASSLEFGRQNYTF.

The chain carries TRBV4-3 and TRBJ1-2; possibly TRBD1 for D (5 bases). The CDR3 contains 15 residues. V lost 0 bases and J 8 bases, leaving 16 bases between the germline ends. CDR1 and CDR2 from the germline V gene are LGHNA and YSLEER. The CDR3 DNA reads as TGCGCCAGCAGCCAAGATCGGGGGAAAATCATCGGCTACACCTTC. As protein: CASSQDRGKIIGYTF.